The sequence of this T cell receptor (beta chain) was determined in a study of shared clonotypes between healthy human individuals. General observations from the study: Generally, estimated richness proved larger in naive subsets than it did in memory subsets. Generation probability values for non-shared clonotypes were lower than those for clonotypes shared by all four donors.

Naive CD8 cells comprised CD45RO-negative, CCR7-positively selected cells, excluding terminally differentiated effector memory CD45RA+ cells. This clone was recorded once. The antigen is not known. Other DNA sequences of this sample code for an identical CDR3. Deep level was the assay's run setting. Sequenced by immunoSEQ multiplex PCR; TCRdb stores in-frame clones only, minus some. There are about 2 million clones in the sample; over 85% occur only once, and more than 0.95% lies in the top ten. V lost 4 bases, J lost 6 bases, and 3 bases stayed unmatched. Looked up from germline, CDR1 is SGDLS and CDR2 is YYNGEE. CDR3 length: 12 amino acids.

This chain links TRBV9 with TRBJ2-7; 8 nucleotides line up with TRBD1. The sequencing input was naive CD8+ T cells sorted from blood. The clonotype originates from a man aged 18 to 30 in good health. The CDR3 protein is CASSLTGGEQYF. The CDR3 bases are TGTGCCAGCAGCTTAACAGGGGGCGAGCAGTACTTC.